This T cell receptor (beta chain) appears in the sequencing data of a study of CD8 T cells in ankylosing spondylitis. Study outcomes and limitations: Ankylosing spondylitis blood appeared to carry a characteristic TCR beta motif of roughly 8 highly homologous variants.

The CDR3 extends over 14 amino acids. Germline V gene sequence: CDR1 DFQATT, CDR2 SNEGSKA (reference sequence). With V trimmed by 3 bases and J by 3 bases, 2 bases remained unmatched. This clonotype was recorded many times. Its target is unknown. TCRdb re-analysed the 5' RACE reads in MiXCR, keeping a single row per CDR3 protein. The sample has roughly 200,000 distinct CDR3 sequences; 25% to 30% are singletons. The source material was blood, either unsorted or a sorted T cell fraction (not recorded which). This TCR came from a male donor with ankylosing spondylitis or in good health (not recorded which). V and J are TRBV20-1 and TRBJ2-3; 11 nucleotides line up with TRBD2. CDR3 loop: CSASPSGRTDTQYF. The CDR3 nucleotides read TGCAGTGCTAGTCCTAGCGGGAGGACAGATACGCAGTATTTT.